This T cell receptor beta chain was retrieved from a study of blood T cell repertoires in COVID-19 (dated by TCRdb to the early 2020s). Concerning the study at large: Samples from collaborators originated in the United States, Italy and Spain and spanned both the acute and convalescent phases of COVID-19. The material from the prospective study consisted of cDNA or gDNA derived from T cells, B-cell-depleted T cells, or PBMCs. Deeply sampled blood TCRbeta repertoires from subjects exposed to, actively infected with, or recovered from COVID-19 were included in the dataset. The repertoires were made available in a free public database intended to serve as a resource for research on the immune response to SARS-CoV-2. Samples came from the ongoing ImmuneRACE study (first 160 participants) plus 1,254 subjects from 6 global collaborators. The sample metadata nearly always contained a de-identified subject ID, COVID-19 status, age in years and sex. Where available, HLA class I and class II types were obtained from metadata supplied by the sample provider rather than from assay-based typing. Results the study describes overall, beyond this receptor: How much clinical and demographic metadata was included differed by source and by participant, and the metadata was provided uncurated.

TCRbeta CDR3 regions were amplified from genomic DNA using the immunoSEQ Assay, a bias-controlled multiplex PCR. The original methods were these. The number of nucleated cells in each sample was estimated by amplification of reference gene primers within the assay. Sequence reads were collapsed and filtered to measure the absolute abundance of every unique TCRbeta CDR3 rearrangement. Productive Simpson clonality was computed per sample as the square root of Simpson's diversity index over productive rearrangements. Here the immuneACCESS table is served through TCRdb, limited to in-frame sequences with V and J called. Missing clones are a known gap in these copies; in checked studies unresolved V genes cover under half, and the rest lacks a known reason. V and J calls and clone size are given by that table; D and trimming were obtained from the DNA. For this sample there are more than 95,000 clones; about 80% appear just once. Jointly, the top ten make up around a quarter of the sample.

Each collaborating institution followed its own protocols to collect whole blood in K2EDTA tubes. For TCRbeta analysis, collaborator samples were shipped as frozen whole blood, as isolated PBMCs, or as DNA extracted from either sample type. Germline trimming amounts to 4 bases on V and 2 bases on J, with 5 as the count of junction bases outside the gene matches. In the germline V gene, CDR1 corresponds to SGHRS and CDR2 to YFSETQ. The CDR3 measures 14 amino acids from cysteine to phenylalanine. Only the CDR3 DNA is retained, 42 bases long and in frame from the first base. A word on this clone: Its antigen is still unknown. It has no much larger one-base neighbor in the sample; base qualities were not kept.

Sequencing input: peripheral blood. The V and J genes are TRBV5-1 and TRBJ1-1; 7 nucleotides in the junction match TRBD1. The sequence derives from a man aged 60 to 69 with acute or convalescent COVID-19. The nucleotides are TGCGCCAGCAGCCAGGACAGGCCAAACACTGAAGCTTTCTTT. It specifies CASSQDRPNTEAFF. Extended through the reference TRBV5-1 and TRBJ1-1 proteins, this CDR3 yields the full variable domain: KAGVTQTPRYLIKTRGQQVTLSCSPISGHRSVSWYQQTPGQGLQFLFEYFSETQRNKGNFPGRFSGRQFSNSRSEMNVSTLELGDSALYLCASSQDRPNTEAFFGQGTRLTVV.